The 19 T cell receptor beta chains below come from one sample, sequenced in a study of technical replicates of blood from four donors. Profiled with immunoSEQ multiplex PCR; TCRdb holds only in-frame clones, not every one. In the table there are about 100,000 clones, approximately 96% of which are singletons. Sequencing input: T cells isolated from PBMCs. These receptors were taken from a human donor in good health.

Only one count was recorded for this clone. The rearrangement links TRBV28 to TRBJ2-1; possibly TRBD2 for D (6 bases). V was pared by 6 bases and J by 3 bases, with 15 bases between. Germline-derived CDR1 and CDR2 are MDHEN and SYDVKM. There are 15 residues in the CDR3. The CDR3 sequence is CASSNQAGIYNEQFF. CDR3 in DNA: TGTGCCAGCAGCAACCAAGCGGGCATCTACAATGAGCAGTTCTTC.

V gene TRBV14 combines with J gene TRBJ2-4; D unclear. The CDR3 is made up of 13 amino acids. Looked up from germline, CDR1 is SGHDN and CDR2 is FVKESK. The V end was cut by 4 bases, the J end by 0 bases, with 4 bases between. CDR3 in amino acids: CASSPLAKNIQYF. The CDR3, as DNA: TGTGCCAGCAGCCCCCTAGCCAAAAACATTCAGTACTTC.

The chain links TRBV6-1 to TRBJ2-7; D not resolved. Germline CDR1 is MNHNS and CDR2 is SASEGT. Trimming removed 4 bases at V and 2 bases at J, with 6 bases between. The CDR3 covers 12 residues. CDR3 protein: CASSVFPYEQYF. The CDR3 region has the DNA TGTGCCAGCAGTGTCTTCCCCTACGAGCAGTACTTC.

This chain uses TRBV5-4 with TRBJ1-1; 9 nucleotides match TRBD1. Germline V gene lookup returns CDR1 SGHNT and CDR2 YYREEE (reference sequence). The V segment lost 5 bases and the J segment 1 base; nucleotides outside the gene matches: 6. This CDR3 spans 15 amino acids. The CDR3 sequence: CASSNRDRANTEAFF. CDR3 nucleotide sequence: TGTGCCAGCAGTAACCGGGACAGGGCGAACACTGAAGCTTTCTTT.

V and J are TRBV30 and TRBJ2-4, with 7 bases lining up with TRBD1. V shed 2 bases, J shed 6 bases, and the junction held 4 bases outside the gene matches. CDR1 is GTSNPN, CDR2 SVGIG, per germline (reference sequence). The CDR3 has 13 amino acids. The CDR3 coding sequence is TGTGCCTGGAGTTTACAGGGGCTAAACATTCAGTACTTC. Its protein is CAWSLQGLNIQYF.

The CDR3 DNA follows: TGCGCCAGCAGCCAAGATATGGGGACAGCCAGAGATACGCAGTATTTT. It is translated as CASSQDMGTARDTQYF. The genes are TRBV4-3 and TRBJ2-3, with TRBD1 matching 7 bases. The CDR3 runs 16 residues. CDR1 and CDR2 from the germline V gene are LGHNA and YSLEER. V was pared by 0 bases and J by 5 bases, with 8 bases of the junction left unmatched.

As for this clone: Other nucleotide sequences from this sample produce the same CDR3. V gene TRBV10-3 combines with J gene TRBJ2-4, with TRBD1 matching 8 bases. Germline values: CDR1 ENHRY, CDR2 SYGVKD. V shed 8 bases, J shed 8 bases, and the junction held 11 bases outside the gene matches. The length of the CDR3 is 14 residues. The CDR3 region is CAIRAGGFEDIQYF. In nucleotides, the CDR3 is TGTGCCATCCGGGCAGGGGGCTTCGAAGACATTCAGTACTTC.

The chain has TRBV2 and TRBJ1-1, with D possibly being TRBD1 (6 bases). Germline lookup yields CDR1 SNHLY and CDR2 FYNNEI. V dropped 11 bases and J dropped 2 bases, with 9 bases sitting between them. The CDR3 runs to 11 residues. The CDR3 DNA sequence: TGTGCCCTACAGGGCAACACTGAAGCTTTCTTT. Residues: CALQGNTEAFF.

This chain uses TRBV5-1 with TRBJ1-3, with D uncertain. This CDR3 contains 16 residues. Trimming removed 0 bases from V and 4 bases from J, with 14 bases in between. CDR1 and CDR2 (germline): SGHRS, YFSETQ. The CDR3 sequence: CASSLGGKGLGNTIYF. The DNA of the CDR3 is TGCGCCAGCAGCTTGGGGGGAAAAGGACTAGGAAACACCATATATTTT.

V usage is TRBV5-1 and J usage is TRBJ1-2; 10 bases agree with TRBD1. J lost 6 bases, V lost 1 base, and 6 bases had no gene match. This CDR3 spans 15 amino acids. Germline V lookup: CDR1 SGHRS, CDR2 YFSETQ. This CDR3 is CASSLTDGQGDGYTF. The CDR3 coding sequence is TGCGCCAGCAGCTTGACTGACGGACAGGGGGATGGCTACACCTTC.

The rearrangement links TRBV11-2 to TRBJ2-7, with D perhaps matching TRBD2 (6 bases). There are 16 residues in the CDR3. In germline, CDR1 is SGHAT, CDR2 FQNNGV. Trimming removed 5 bases at V and 3 bases at J, with 20 bases between. The CDR3 bases are TGTGCCAGCAGCGAAGGGGACGGGACTGCGGTCTACGAGCAGTACTTC. Protein: CASSEGDGTAVYEQYF.

The gene calls are TRBV6-6 and TRBJ2-5, with TRBD1 identical over 7 bases. CDR1 is MNHNY and CDR2 is SVGAGI in the germline V gene (reference sequence). V lost 6 bases to trimming and J lost 5 bases; unmatched junction nucleotides: 3. CDR3 size: 12 residues. CDR3 amino acids: CASSQGQETQYF. Here the CDR3 DNA reads TGTGCCAGCAGCCAGGGACAGGAGACCCAGTACTTC.

The chain combines TRBV30 with TRBJ2-1, with D perhaps TRBD2 (5 bases). Per germline, CDR1 GTSNPN and CDR2 SVGIG (reference sequence). The CDR3 spans 15 residues. V was pared by 2 bases and J by 10 bases, with 21 bases between. CDR3 bases: TGTGCCTGGAGTAGAGGGAGTGCGACTTGGGAAGAGCAGTTCTTC. It encodes CAWSRGSATWEEQFF.

This chain links TRBV10-2 with TRBJ1-3; D perhaps matches TRBD1 (5 bases). This CDR3 is built from 14 residues. Germline-derived CDR1 and CDR2 are WSHSY and SAAADI. V lost 8 bases, J lost 2 bases, and 13 bases lay in between. The CDR3 is CASGLGGTGNTIYF. The CDR3 DNA reads TGCGCCAGCGGCCTCGGGGGGACTGGAAACACCATATATTTT.

The chain carries TRBV6-1 and TRBJ1-5, with D maybe TRBD1 (6 bases). The CDR3 spans 16 residues. The V gene's germline CDR1 is MNHNS and CDR2 SASEGT. Trimming stripped 4 bases from V and 0 bases from J, with 13 bases between. The chain's CDR3 is CASSVFGQNSNQPQHF. CDR3 nucleotide sequence: TGTGCCAGCAGTGTATTTGGACAGAATAGCAATCAGCCCCAGCATTTT.

The chain's CDR3 is CASLERGRIQPQHF. CDR3 in DNA: TGTGCCAGCCTCGAGCGGGGGCGTATTCAGCCCCAGCATTTT. J is TRBJ1-5 and V is TRBV19, with a possible D match to TRBD1 (6 bases). The CDR3 consists of 14 residues. Deletions cut 9 bases from V and 6 bases from J, with 18 bases between. The germline CDR1 and CDR2 sequences are LNHDA and SQIVND (reference sequence).

This sequence joins TRBV6-5 and TRBJ2-7; no definite D call. Per germline, CDR1 MNHEY and CDR2 SVGAGI. The V end lost 7 bases, the J end lost 1 base, and 11 bases lay between the germline ends. There are 13 residues in the CDR3. As DNA, the CDR3 is TGTGCCAGCACACCTGCGTTATCCTACGAGCAGTACTTC. Translating gives CASTPALSYEQYF.

The chain links TRBV18 to TRBJ1-5, with a weak D call TRBD1 (5 bases). CDR1 KGHSH and CDR2 LQKENI come from the germline V gene. V lost 4 bases to trimming and J lost 1 base, with 14 bases between them. This CDR3 region has 16 residues. This chain's CDR3 is CASSQGPGGSNQPQHF. As DNA, the CDR3 is TGTGCCAGCTCACAGGGGCCCGGAGGGAGCAATCAGCCCCAGCATTTT.

The chain links TRBV6-6 to TRBJ1-1; maybe TRBD1 (5 bases). Germline-derived CDR1 and CDR2 are MNHNY and SVGAGI (reference sequence). This CDR3 region has 13 residues. V dropped 2 bases and J dropped 4 bases, with 8 bases sitting between them. This CDR3 reads CASSYGAATEAFF. The CDR3, as DNA: TGTGCCAGCAGTTACGGGGCGGCCACTGAAGCTTTCTTT.